This T cell receptor (beta chain) was profiled in a study of blood T cell repertoires in COVID-19. About the research overall: Italy, Spain and the United States were the sources of the convalescent and acute COVID-19 samples. In each case, the material was cDNA or gDNA derived from T cells, B-cell-depleted T cells, or PBMCs.

Clones were read by immunoSEQ multiplex PCR, and TCRdb kept only the in-frame ones, dropping some. The sample shows some 180,000 clones, about 80% of them seen only once. The J segment lost 6 bases and the V segment lost 6 bases, leaving 6 bases of the junction unmatched. Germline loops: CDR1 WSHSY, CDR2 SAAADI. The CDR3 covers 13 residues. What was sequenced was peripheral blood. The TCR comes from a human donor in a cohort sampled during active COVID-19. This chain uses TRBV10-2 with TRBJ2-7; TRBD1 aligns across 9 bases. In nucleotides, the CDR3 is TGCGCCAGCAGCCGGGACAGGGAAGGCGAGCAGTACTTC. It specifies CASSRDREGEQYF.